This entry features one TCR beta chain sequence. The data were obtained in a study of blood T cell repertoires in COVID-19. Study at large: Material from acute and convalescent COVID-19 was sourced from the United States, Italy and Spain. Nucleic acid was either cDNA or gDNA, and it came from T cells, B-cell-depleted T cells, or PBMCs.

Original methodology: By means of reference gene primer amplification, nucleated cell counts were estimated. Data came from immunoSEQ multiplex PCR; TCRdb stores just in-frame clones and leaves some out. The DNA gave D and trimming, while V, J and clone size come from that table. Of 270,000 or so clones in the sample, about 76% were seen once. The CDR3 totals 14 residues. Germline V gene sequence: CDR1 MNHEY, CDR2 SVGAGI. V lost 6 bases and J lost 3, with 12 bases in between. The sequence came from a woman aged 55-69 years with active or convalescent COVID-19. Sequenced: peripheral blood. V is TRBV6-5 and J is TRBJ1-5; D perhaps matches TRBD1 (5 bases). CDR3 nucleotides: TGTGCCAGCAGCCTGGGAGGGGTCAATCAGCCCCAGCATTTT. Translation: CASSLGGVNQPQHF.